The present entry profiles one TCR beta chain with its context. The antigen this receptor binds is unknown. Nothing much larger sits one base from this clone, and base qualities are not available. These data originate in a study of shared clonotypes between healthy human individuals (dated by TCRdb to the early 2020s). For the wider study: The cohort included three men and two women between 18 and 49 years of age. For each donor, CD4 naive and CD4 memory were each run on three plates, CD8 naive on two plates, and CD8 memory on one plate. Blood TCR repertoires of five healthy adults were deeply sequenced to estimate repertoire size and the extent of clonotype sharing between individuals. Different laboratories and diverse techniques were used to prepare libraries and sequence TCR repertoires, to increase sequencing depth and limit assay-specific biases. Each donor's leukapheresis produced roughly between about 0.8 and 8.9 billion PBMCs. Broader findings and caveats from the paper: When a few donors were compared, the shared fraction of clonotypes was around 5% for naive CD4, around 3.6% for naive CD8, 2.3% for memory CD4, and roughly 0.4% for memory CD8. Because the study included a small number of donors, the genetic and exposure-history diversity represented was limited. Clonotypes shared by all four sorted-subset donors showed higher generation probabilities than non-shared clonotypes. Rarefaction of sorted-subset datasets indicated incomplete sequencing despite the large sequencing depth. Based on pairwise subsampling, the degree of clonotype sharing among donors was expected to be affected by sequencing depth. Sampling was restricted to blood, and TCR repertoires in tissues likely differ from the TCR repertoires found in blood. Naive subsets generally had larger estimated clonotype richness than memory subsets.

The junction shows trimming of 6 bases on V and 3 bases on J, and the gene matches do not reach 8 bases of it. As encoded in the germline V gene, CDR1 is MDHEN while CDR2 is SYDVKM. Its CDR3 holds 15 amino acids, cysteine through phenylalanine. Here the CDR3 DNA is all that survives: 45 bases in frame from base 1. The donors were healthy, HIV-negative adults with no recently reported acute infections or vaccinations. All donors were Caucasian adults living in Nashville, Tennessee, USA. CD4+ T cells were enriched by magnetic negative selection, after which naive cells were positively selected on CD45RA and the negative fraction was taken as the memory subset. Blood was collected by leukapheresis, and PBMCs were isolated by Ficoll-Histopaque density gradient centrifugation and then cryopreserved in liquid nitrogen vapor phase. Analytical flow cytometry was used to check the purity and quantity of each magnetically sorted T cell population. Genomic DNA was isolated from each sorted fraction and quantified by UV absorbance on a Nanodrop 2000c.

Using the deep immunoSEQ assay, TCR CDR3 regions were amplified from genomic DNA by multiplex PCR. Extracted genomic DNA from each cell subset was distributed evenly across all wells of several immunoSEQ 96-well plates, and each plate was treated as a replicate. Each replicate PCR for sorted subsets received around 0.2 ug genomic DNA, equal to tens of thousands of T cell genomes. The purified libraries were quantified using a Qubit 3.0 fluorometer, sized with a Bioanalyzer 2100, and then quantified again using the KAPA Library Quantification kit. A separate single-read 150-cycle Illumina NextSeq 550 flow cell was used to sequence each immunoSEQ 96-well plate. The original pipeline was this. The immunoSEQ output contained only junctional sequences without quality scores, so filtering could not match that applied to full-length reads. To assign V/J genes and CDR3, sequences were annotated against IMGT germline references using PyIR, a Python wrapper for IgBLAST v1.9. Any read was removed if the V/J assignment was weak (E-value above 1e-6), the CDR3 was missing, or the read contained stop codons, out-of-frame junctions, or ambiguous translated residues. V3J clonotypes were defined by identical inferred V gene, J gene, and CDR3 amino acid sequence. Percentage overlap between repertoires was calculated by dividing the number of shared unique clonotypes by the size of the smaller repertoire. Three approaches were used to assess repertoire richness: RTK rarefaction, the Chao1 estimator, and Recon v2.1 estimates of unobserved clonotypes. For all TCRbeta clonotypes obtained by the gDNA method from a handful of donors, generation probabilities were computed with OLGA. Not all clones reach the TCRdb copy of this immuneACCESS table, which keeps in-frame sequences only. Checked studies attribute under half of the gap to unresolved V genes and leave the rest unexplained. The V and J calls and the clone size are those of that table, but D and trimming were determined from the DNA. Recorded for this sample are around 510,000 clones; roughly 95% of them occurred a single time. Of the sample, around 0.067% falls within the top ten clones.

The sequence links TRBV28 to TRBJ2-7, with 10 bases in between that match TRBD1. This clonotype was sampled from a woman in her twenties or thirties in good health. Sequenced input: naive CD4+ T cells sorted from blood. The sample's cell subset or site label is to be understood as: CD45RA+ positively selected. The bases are TGTGCCAGCAGGGCTTCCGGGACAGGGGTCTACGAGCAGTACTTC. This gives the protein CASRASGTGVYEQYF.